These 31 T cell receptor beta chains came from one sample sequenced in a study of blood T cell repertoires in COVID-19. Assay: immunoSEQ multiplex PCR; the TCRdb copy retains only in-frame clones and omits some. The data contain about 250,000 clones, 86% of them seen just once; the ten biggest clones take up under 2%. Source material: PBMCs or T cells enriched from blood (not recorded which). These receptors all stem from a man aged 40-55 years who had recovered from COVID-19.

The CDR3 bases are TGTGCCAGCAGTCCCCCCGCAGGTACGCAGTATTTT. It encodes CASSPPAGTQYF. The chain has TRBV27 and TRBJ2-3; D remains ambiguous. The germline CDR1 and CDR2 sequences are MNHEY and SMNVEV (reference sequence). V was pared by 5 bases and J by 8 bases, with 11 bases between. The CDR3 covers 12 residues.

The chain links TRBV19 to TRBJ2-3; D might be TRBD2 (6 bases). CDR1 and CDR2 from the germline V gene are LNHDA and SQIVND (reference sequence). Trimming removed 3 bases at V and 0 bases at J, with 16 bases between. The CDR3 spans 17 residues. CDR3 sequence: CASSIGLANPSTDTQYF. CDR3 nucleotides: TGTGCCAGTAGTATCGGGCTAGCGAATCCTAGCACAGATACGCAGTATTTT.

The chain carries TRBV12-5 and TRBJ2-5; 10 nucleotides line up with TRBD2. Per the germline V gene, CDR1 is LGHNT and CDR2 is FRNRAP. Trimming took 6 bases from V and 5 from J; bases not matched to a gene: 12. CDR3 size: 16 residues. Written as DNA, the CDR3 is TGTGCTAGTGGCACGACTAGCGGGCCAGATGGGGAGACCCAGTACTTC. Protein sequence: CASGTTSGPDGETQYF.

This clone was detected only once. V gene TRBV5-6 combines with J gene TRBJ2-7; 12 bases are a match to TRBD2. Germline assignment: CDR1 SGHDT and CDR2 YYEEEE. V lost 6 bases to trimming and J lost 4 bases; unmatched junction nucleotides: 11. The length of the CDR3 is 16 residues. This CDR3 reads CASTLAGGLRGYEQYF. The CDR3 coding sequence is TGTGCCAGCACACTAGCGGGGGGTCTGCGGGGTTACGAGCAGTACTTC.

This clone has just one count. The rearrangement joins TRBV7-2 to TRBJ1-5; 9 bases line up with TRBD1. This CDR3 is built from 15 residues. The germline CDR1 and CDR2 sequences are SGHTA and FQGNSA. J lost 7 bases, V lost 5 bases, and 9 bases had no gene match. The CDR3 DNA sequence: TGTGCCAGCAGCCCCTGGACAGGGGACGGGCAGCCCCAGCATTTT. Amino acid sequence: CASSPWTGDGQPQHF.

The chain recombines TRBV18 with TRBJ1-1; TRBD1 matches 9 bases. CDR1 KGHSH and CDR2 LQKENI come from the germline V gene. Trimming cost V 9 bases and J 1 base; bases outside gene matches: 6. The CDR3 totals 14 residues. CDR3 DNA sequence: TGTGCCAGTGGACAGGGGAGTAGGAACACTGAAGCTTTCTTT. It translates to CASGQGSRNTEAFF.

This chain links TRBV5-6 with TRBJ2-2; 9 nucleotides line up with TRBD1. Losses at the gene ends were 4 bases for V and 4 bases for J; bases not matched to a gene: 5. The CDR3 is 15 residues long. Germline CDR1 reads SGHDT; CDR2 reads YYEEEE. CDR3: CASSRDRGITGELFF. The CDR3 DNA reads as TGTGCCAGCAGCCGTGACAGGGGGATCACCGGGGAGCTGTTTTTT.

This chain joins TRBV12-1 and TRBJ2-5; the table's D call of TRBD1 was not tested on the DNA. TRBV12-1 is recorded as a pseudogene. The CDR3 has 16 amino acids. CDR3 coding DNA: TGTGCCAACCGGTTCTTAAGGCTCCCCCACAGGGAGACCCAGTACTTC. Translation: CANRFLRLPHRETQYF.

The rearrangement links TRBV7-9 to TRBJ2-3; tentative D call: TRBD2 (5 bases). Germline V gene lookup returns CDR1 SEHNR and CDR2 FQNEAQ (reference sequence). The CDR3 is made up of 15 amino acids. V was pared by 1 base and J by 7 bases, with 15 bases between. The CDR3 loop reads CASSLGPGIRNTQYF. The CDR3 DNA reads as TGTGCCAGCAGCTTAGGGCCGGGAATAAGGAATACGCAGTATTTT.

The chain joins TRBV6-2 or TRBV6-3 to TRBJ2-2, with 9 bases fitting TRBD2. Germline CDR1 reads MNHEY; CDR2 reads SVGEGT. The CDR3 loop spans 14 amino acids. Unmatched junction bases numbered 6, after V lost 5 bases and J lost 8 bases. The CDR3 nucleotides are TGTGCCAGCAGTCCAATAGCGGGAGTGGGGGAGCTGTTTTTT. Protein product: CASSPIAGVGELFF.

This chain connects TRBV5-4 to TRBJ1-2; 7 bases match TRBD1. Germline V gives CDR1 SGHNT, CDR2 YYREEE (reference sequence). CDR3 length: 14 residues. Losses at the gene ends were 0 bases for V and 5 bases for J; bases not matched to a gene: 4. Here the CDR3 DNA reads TGTGCCAGCAGCTTGGAGGGGGCCGTGTATGGCTACACCTTC. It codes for CASSLEGAVYGYTF.

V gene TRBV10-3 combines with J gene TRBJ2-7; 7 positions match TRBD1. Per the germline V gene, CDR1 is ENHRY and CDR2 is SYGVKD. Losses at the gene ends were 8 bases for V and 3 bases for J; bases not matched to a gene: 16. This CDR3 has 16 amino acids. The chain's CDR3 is CAIQEGTVLNLYEQYF. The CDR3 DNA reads TGTGCCATCCAAGAGGGGACAGTCCTCAATCTCTACGAGCAGTACTTC.

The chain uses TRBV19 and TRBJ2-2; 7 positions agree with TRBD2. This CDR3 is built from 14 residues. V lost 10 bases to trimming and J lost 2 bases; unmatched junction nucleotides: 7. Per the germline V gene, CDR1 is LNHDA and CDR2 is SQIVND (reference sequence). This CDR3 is CATSSGVNTGELFF. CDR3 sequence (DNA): TGTGCCACCTCTAGCGGAGTAAACACCGGGGAGCTGTTTTTT. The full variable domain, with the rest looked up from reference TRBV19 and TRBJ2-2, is DGGITQSPKYLFRKEGQNVTLSCEQNLNHDAMYWYRQDPGQGLRLIYYSQIVNDFQKGDIAEGYSVSREKKESFPLTVTSAQKNPTAFYLCATSSGVNTGELFFGEGSRLTVL.

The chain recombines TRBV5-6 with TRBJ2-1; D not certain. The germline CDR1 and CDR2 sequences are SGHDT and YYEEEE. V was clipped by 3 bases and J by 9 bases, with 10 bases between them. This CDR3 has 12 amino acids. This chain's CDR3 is CASSSVVSEQFF. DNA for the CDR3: TGTGCCAGCAGCTCTGTAGTTAGTGAGCAGTTCTTC.

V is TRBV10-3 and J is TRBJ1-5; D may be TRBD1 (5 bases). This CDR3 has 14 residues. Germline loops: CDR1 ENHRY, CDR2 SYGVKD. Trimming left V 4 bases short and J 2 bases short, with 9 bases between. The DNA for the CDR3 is TGTGCCATCAGTGCAGGGATGGGCAATCAGCCCCAGCATTTT. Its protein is CAISAGMGNQPQHF.

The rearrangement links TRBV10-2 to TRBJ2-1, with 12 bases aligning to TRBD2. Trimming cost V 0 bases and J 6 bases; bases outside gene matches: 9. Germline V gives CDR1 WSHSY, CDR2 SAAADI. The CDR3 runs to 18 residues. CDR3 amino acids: CASSESRLAGGRANEQFF. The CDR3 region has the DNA TGCGCCAGCAGTGAGTCGAGGCTAGCGGGGGGGCGGGCCAATGAGCAGTTCTTC.

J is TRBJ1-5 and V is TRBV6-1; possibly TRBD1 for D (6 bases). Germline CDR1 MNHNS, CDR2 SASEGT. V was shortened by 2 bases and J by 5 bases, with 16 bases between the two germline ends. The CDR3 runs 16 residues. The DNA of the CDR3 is TGTGCCAGCAGTGAAATTGTGGGGGGGCCTCATCAGCCCCAGCATTTT. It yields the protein CASSEIVGGPHQPQHF.

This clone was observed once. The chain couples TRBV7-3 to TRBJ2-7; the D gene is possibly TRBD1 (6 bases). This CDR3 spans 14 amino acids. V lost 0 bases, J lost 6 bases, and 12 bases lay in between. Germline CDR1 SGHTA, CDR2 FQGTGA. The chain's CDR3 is CASSLTLQGGEQYF. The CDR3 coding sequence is TGTGCCAGCAGCTTAACCTTACAGGGCGGCGAGCAGTACTTC.

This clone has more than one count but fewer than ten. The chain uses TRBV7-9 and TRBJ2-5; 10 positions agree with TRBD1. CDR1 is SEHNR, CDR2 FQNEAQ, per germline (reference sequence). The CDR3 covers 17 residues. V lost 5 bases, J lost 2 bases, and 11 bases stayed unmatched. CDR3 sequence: CASSPTGGWGLQETQYF. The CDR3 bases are TGTGCCAGCAGCCCGACAGGGGGCTGGGGACTGCAAGAGACCCAGTACTTC.

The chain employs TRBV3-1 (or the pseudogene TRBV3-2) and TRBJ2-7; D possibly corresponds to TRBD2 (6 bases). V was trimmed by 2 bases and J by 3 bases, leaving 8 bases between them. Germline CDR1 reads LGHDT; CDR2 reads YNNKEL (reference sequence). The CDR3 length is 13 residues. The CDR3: CASSQMGLYEQYF. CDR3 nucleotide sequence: TGTGCCAGCAGCCAAATGGGACTCTACGAGCAGTACTTC.

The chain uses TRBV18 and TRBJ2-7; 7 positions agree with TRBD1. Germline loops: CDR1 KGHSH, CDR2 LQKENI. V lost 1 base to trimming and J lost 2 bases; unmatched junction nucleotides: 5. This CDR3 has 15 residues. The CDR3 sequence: CASSPRDSLAYEQYF. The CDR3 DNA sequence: TGTGCCAGCTCACCACGGGACAGCCTCGCCTACGAGCAGTACTTC.

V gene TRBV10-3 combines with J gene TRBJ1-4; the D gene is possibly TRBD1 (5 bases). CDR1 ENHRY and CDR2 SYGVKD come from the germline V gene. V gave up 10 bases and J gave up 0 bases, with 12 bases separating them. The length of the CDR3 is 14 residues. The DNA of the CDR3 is TGTGCCAGCAAGGGGCCGACAACTAATGAAAAACTGTTTTTT. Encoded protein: CASKGPTTNEKLFF.

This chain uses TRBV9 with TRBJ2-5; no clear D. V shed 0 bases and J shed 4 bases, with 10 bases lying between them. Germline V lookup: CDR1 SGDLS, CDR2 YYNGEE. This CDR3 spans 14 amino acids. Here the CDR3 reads CASSVGTVGETQYF. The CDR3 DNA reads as TGTGCCAGCAGCGTAGGAACAGTGGGAGAGACCCAGTACTTC.

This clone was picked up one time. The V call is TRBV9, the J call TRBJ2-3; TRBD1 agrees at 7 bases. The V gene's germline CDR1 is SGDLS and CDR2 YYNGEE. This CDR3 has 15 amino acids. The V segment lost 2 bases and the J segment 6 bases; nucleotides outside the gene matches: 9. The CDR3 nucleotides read TGTGCCAGCAGCGTGGCCGGGACAGCCTCGGATACGCAGTATTTT. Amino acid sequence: CASSVAGTASDTQYF.

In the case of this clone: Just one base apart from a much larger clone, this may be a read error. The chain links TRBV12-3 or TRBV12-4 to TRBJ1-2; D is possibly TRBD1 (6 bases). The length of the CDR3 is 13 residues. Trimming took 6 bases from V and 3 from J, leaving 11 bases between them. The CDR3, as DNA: TGTGCCAGCAGCCTTAGACAGGACTATGGCTACACCTTC. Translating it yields CASSLRQDYGYTF.

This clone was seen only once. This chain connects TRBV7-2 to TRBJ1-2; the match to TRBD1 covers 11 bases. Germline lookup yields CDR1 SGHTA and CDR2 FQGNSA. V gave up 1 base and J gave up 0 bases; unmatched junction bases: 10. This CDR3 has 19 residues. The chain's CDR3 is CASSLVHGQGALANYGYTF. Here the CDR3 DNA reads TGTGCCAGCAGCTTAGTCCACGGACAGGGGGCGTTAGCTAACTATGGCTACACCTTC.

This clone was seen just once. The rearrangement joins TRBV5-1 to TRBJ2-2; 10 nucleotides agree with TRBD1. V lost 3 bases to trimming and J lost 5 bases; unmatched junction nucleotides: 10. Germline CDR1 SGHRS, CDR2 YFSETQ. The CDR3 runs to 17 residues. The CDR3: CASSYRPGQGSTGELFF. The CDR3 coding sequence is TGCGCCAGCAGCTACAGACCGGGACAGGGGAGTACCGGGGAGCTGTTTTTT.

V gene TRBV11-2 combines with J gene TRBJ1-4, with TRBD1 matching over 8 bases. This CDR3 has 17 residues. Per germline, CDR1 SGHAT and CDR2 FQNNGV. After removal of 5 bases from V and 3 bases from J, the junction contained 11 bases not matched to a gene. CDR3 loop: CASSTRTGIGANEKLFF. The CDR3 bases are TGTGCCAGCAGCACCCGGACAGGGATCGGGGCTAATGAAAAACTGTTTTTT.

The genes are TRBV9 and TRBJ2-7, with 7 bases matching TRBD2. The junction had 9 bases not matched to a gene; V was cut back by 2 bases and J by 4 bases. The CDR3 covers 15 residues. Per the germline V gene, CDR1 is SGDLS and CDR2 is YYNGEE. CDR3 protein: CASSVGLDPIYEQYF. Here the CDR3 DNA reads TGTGCCAGCAGCGTCGGACTAGACCCAATTTACGAGCAGTACTTC.

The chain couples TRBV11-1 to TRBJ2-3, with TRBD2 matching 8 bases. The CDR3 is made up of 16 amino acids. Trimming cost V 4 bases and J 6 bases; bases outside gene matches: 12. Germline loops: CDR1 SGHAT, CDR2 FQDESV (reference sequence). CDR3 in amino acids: CASSYLDGGAGDTQYF. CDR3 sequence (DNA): TGTGCCAGCAGCTACCTTGACGGGGGGGCAGGTGATACGCAGTATTTT.

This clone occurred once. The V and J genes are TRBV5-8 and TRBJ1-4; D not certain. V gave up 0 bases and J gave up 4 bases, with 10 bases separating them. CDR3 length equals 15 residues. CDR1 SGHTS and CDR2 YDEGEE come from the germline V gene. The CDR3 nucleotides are TGTGCCAGCAGCTTGGCCGAACGGTATAATGAAAAACTGTTTTTT. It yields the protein CASSLAERYNEKLFF. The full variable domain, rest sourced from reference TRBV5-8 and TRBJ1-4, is EAGVTQSPTHLIKTRGQQATLRCSPISGHTSVYWYQQALGLGLQFLLWYDEGEERNRGNFPPRFSGRQFPNYSSELNVNALELEDSALYLCASSLAERYNEKLFFGSGTQLSVL.